This T cell receptor (beta chain) was sequenced in a study of PD-1 and CTLA-4 blockade in melanoma. Germline V gives CDR1 ENHRY, CDR2 SYGVKD. This CDR3 is built from 15 residues. Losses at the gene ends were 2 bases for V and 5 bases for J; bases not matched to a gene: 3. TCRdb's table, derived via immunoSEQ multiplex PCR, lists solely in-frame clones and lacks some. The table shows tens of thousands of clones, with about 88% occurring only once. The specimen was CD8+ T cells from peripheral blood, collected from a patient given anti-PD-1 treatment. The chain recombines TRBV10-3 with TRBJ2-1, with 10 bases lining up with TRBD1. The clonotype originates from a human donor with melanoma. This chain's CDR3 is CAISEGDRGHNEQFF. The DNA for the CDR3 is TGTGCCATCAGTGAGGGGGACAGGGGCCACAATGAGCAGTTCTTC.